Listed here are 2 T cell receptor beta chains from one sample, sequenced in a study of T cell changes during pregnancy in multiple sclerosis. TCRdb's copy holds only in-frame clones and misses some; the assay was immunoSEQ multiplex PCR. The sample contains around 10,000 clones, roughly 91% of which appear only once. Sequenced here: CD8+ T cells from peripheral blood mononuclear cells, sampled in the first trimester of pregnancy. The receptors here all came from a female donor in good health, enrolled as a control in a pregnancy study.

The J gene is TRBJ1-2, the V gene TRBV11-2; TRBD1 might be the D (5 bases). This CDR3 spans 18 amino acids. Looked up from germline, CDR1 is SGHAT and CDR2 is FQNNGV. V lost 6 bases to trimming and J lost 0 bases, with 23 bases between them. CDR3 region: CASSRYRDFSSANYGYTF. CDR3 nucleotide sequence: TGTGCCAGCAGTCGTTACCGGGACTTCTCGTCAGCTAACTATGGCTACACCTTC.

In regard to this clone: This sample also contains other DNA sequences that code for the same CDR3. This chain connects TRBV5-5 to TRBJ2-2, with 12 bases lining up with TRBD2. Germline V gene sequence: CDR1 SGHKS, CDR2 YYEKEE (reference sequence). This CDR3 comprises 18 residues. The V segment lost 0 bases and the J segment 0 bases; nucleotides outside the gene matches: 3. CDR3 region: CASSLGLAGGSNTGELFF. The DNA of the CDR3 is TGTGCCAGCAGCTTGGGGCTAGCGGGGGGGTCGAACACCGGGGAGCTGTTTTTT. The variable domain in full, with the rest retrieved from reference TRBV5-5 and TRBJ2-2, is DAGVTQSPTHLIKTRGQQVTLRCSPISGHKSVSWYQQVLGQGPQFIFQYYEKEERGRGNFPDRFSARQFPNYSSELNVNALLLGDSALYLCASSLGLAGGSNTGELFFGEGSRLTVL.